Listed below are T cell receptor beta chains from one sample, sequenced in a study of T-cell reconstitution after alpha-beta-depleted transplantation in children. A single record per CDR3 protein comes from TCRdb applying MiXCR to the PCR reads. The data hold fewer than 550,000 distinct CDR3 sequences, with approximately 10% observed a single time. The sequencing used PBMCs, mostly from graft donor cells, collected 180 days after TCRalphabeta/CD19-depleted stem cell transplant. The receptor set was obtained from a female patient under 10 years old who had a stem cell transplant for aplastic anemia, so the T cells may come from the graft donor. CDR3s include the opening cysteine and the closing phenylalanine or tryptophan. D genes are given only for firm matches. A row's size may be missing; if present it is once, few, many or a size class.

d_call	v_call	clone_size	j_call	cdr3_aa	cdr3_nt
TRBD1	TRBV6-1	NA	TRBJ2-4	CASTRDREVGYF	TGTGCCAGCACCCGGGACAGGGAGGTTGGGTACTTC
NA	TRBV27	few	TRBJ2-7	CASSFRLRAGSRNTYEQYF	TGTGCCAGCAGTTTCCGTTTGCGGGCAGGCTCCCGGAATACCTACGAGCAGTACTTC
NA	TRBV20-1	few	TRBJ1-5	CSARDLPGGLQPQHF	TGCAGTGCTAGAGACCTCCCGGGGGGATTACAGCCCCAGCATTTT
NA	TRBV5-1	NA	TRBJ2-1	CASSRGWREVYNEQFF	TGCGCCAGCAGCCGGGGGTGGAGGGAGGTTTACAATGAGCAGTTCTTC
TRBD1	TRBV28	few	TRBJ1-2	CASSLGTGQGAQGYTF	TGTGCCAGCAGTTTAGGGACTGGACAGGGGGCGCAGGGCTACACCTTC
NA	TRBV3-1	NA	TRBJ1-1	CASSQVGGVNTEAFF	TGTGCCAGCAGCCAAGTTGGAGGGGTGAACACTGAAGCTTTCTTT
NA	TRBV7-2	NA	TRBJ1-5	CASSSKGGNQPQHF	TGTGCCAGCAGCTCCAAGGGGGGCAATCAGCCCCAGCATTTT
NA	TRBV7-2	few	TRBJ2-2	CASSLLSRTSNTGELFF	TGTGCCAGCAGCTTATTATCGCGGACTTCGAACACCGGGGAGCTGTTTTTT
NA	TRBV6-5	few	TRBJ2-1	CASSWSELASYNEQFF	TGTGCCAGCAGTTGGTCGGAGTTGGCTTCCTACAATGAGCAGTTCTTC
NA	TRBV5-1	NA	TRBJ1-5	CASSPEGGLNQPQHF	TGCGCCAGCAGCCCGGAGGGGGGGCTGAATCAGCCCCAGCATTTT
NA	TRBV25-1	NA	TRBJ2-4	CASTLSGSKNSQYF	TGTGCCAGCACCCTTAGTGGTTCCAAAAACAGTCAGTACTTC
TRBD2	TRBV7-2	few	TRBJ2-2	CASSKLAGEPGELFF	TGTGCCAGCAGCAAACTAGCGGGAGAACCCGGGGAGCTGTTTTTT
NA	TRBV11-2	few	TRBJ2-3	CASSLGVGLSNGGSTDTQYF	TGTGCCAGCAGCTTGGGGGTCGGTCTTTCAAACGGAGGGAGCACAGATACGCAGTATTTT
TRBD1	TRBV20-1	NA	TRBJ1-2	CSARVFVRTGHHGYTF	TGCAGTGCCAGGGTCTTCGTTAGGACAGGGCATCATGGCTACACCTTC
TRBD2	TRBV7-8	few	TRBJ2-3	CASSLEVAGGGTDTQYF	TGTGCCAGCAGCTTAGAGGTAGCGGGAGGAGGCACAGATACGCAGTATTTT
TRBD2	TRBV28	many	TRBJ2-7	CASSLTSGGTYEQYF	TGTGCCAGCAGCCTGACTAGCGGGGGCACCTACGAGCAGTACTTC
NA	TRBV28	few	TRBJ1-1	CASRGPGANTEAFF	TGTGCCAGCAGGGGTCCGGGGGCGAACACTGAAGCTTTCTTT
TRBD2	TRBV11-2	few	TRBJ2-1	CASSPGERELNEQFF	TGTGCCAGCAGCCCCGGGGAGCGGGAGCTGAATGAGCAGTTCTTC
NA	TRBV19	NA	TRBJ1-2	CASSRRREGTLLNYGYTF	TGTGCCAGTAGTCGCCGGCGGGAGGGAACCCTACTTAACTATGGCTACACCTTC
NA	TRBV20-1	few	TRBJ2-1	CSARPAWWAPYNEQFF	TGCAGTGCTAGACCCGCCTGGTGGGCACCCTACAATGAGCAGTTCTTC
NA	TRBV6-5	NA	TRBJ1-2	CASSYQGLYGYTF	TGTGCCAGCAGTTACCAGGGCCTCTATGGCTACACCTTC
NA	TRBV7-2	few	TRBJ1-3	CASSTGREAFRNTIYF	TGTGCCAGCAGCACGGGGAGAGAGGCGTTTAGAAACACCATATATTTT
NA	TRBV7-2	NA	TRBJ1-1	CASSLQGLARMNTEAFF	TGTGCCAGCAGCTTACAGGGCCTAGCACGGATGAACACTGAAGCTTTCTTT
NA	TRBV29-1	NA	TRBJ1-1	CSVDWRLRSVTEAFF	TGCAGCGTTGATTGGCGTCTACGTTCCGTGACTGAAGCTTTCTTT
NA	TRBV7-2	many	TRBJ2-5	CASSPRRAVQETQYF	TGTGCCAGCAGCCCACGCCGGGCGGTGCAAGAGACCCAGTACTTC
NA	TRBV7-2	NA	TRBJ2-7	CASSLGPGGEQYF	TGTGCCAGCAGCTTAGGCCCCGGCGGAGAGCAGTACTTC